These 5 T cell receptor beta chains share one sample of origin, sequenced in a study of blood T cells in healthy people across ages. Sample-barcoded 5' priming and a J-beta primer mix drove a second PCR of about 6 to 12 cycles. In TCRdb, the 5' RACE reads were re-called with MiXCR into one record per CDR3 protein. The sample has approximately 690,000 distinct CDR3 sequences, roughly 41% seen once. The specimen was blood. The origin of the receptors is a man aged 80 or over in good health.

The V gene is TRBV9, the J gene TRBJ1-5; D is perhaps TRBD1 (5 bases). This CDR3 comprises 12 residues. V lost 7 bases, J lost 1 base, and 6 bases lay in between. Germline assignment: CDR1 SGDLS and CDR2 YYNGEE. CDR3 coding DNA: TGTGCCAGCGGGGACAGCAATCAGCCCCAGCATTTT. As protein: CASGDSNQPQHF.

This clonotype was counted a single time. The chain employs TRBV20-1 and TRBJ2-3; TRBD2 matches 7 bases. The trim removed 3 bases at V and 7 bases at J, leaving 13 bases unmatched. The germline gives CDR1 DFQATT, CDR2 SNEGSKA (reference sequence). The CDR3 sequence is 15 residues long. DNA of the CDR3: TGCAGTGCTAGTACGTTCGGCGGGGGAGACTATACGCAGTATTTT. This sequence encodes CSASTFGGGDYTQYF.

The chain couples TRBV28 to TRBJ2-7, with D unresolved. CDR1 and CDR2 from the germline V gene are MDHEN and SYDVKM. V lost 1 base to trimming and J lost 0 bases, with 13 bases between them. The CDR3 extends over 16 amino acids. The DNA for the CDR3 is TGTGCCAGCAGTTTATCTGGCAGCCACCGCTCCTACGAGCAGTACTTC. This translates into CASSLSGSHRSYEQYF.

The gene calls are TRBV7-2 and TRBJ2-1; no clear D gene. Trimming took off 2 bases at V and 5 bases at J, with 7 bases between the two ends. There are 13 residues in the CDR3. Germline values: CDR1 SGHTA, CDR2 FQGNSA. CDR3 sequence: CASSLNPNNEQFF. For the CDR3, the DNA is TGTGCCAGCAGCTTAAATCCGAACAATGAGCAGTTCTTC.

The chain couples TRBV5-1 to TRBJ2-5; 7 bases match TRBD1. Germline values: CDR1 SGHRS, CDR2 YFSETQ. Losses at the gene ends were 0 bases for V and 13 bases for J; bases not matched to a gene: 9. The CDR3 contains 13 residues. This CDR3 reads CASSLGWTGGRYF. In DNA, the CDR3 is TGCGCCAGCAGCTTGGGCTGGACAGGAGGTCGGTACTTC.